A selection of T cell receptor beta chains follows, all from one sample in a study of shared clonotypes between healthy human individuals. Measured with immunoSEQ multiplex PCR; TCRdb has only the in-frame clones, and not every one. The sample contains over 2 million clones, roughly 94% of which appear only once. The sequenced sample was naive CD4+ T cells sorted from blood. These receptor sequences come from a man between 18 and 29 years old in good health. The CDR3 runs from the conserved cysteine through the conserved F or W. Each record gives: clone size, V gene, J gene, D gene, CDR3 protein, CDR3 DNA. The D gene is left open where the match is weak. Only some rows state a clone size, as once, few, many or a class for expanded clones.

clone_size: few
v_call: TRBV28
j_call: TRBJ2-2
d_call: -
cdr3_aa: CASIDYSYTGELFF
cdr3_nt: TGTGCCAGCATAGACTACTCCTACACCGGGGAGCTGTTTTTT

clone_size: -
v_call: TRBV5-4
j_call: TRBJ2-3
d_call: TRBD1
cdr3_aa: CASSYDRDTQYF
cdr3_nt: TGTGCCAGCAGCTACGACAGGGACACGCAGTATTTT

clone_size: -
v_call: TRBV5-4
j_call: TRBJ1-6
d_call: -
cdr3_aa: CASANIDGSYNSPLHF
cdr3_nt: TGTGCCAGCGCTAACATAGATGGGTCCTATAATTCACCCCTCCACTTT

clone_size: -
v_call: TRBV5-4
j_call: TRBJ2-6
d_call: -
cdr3_aa: CASSLRANVLTF
cdr3_nt: TGTGCCAGCAGCTTGCGGGCCAACGTCCTGACTTTC

clone_size: few
v_call: TRBV7-9
j_call: TRBJ1-6
d_call: -
cdr3_aa: CASSLALVRGHNSPLHF
cdr3_nt: TGTGCCAGCAGCTTAGCGCTAGTCAGGGGTCACAATTCACCCCTCCACTTT

clone_size: -
v_call: TRBV2
j_call: TRBJ2-2
d_call: -
cdr3_aa: CASRQHANTGELFF
cdr3_nt: TGTGCCAGTCGACAACACGCGAACACCGGGGAGCTGTTTTTT

clone_size: -
v_call: TRBV6-6
j_call: TRBJ1-5
d_call: -
cdr3_aa: CASRPDGNNQPQHF
cdr3_nt: TGTGCCAGCAGGCCGGACGGCAACAATCAGCCCCAGCATTTT

clone_size: -
v_call: TRBV27
j_call: TRBJ2-1
d_call: -
cdr3_aa: CASKSSVNSYNEQFF
cdr3_nt: TGTGCCAGCAAGAGTAGCGTAAACTCCTACAATGAGCAGTTCTTC

clone_size: -
v_call: TRBV11-2
j_call: TRBJ1-5
d_call: -
cdr3_aa: CASSLVRGSGNQPQHF
cdr3_nt: TGTGCCAGCAGCTTAGTACGGGGTTCTGGCAATCAGCCCCAGCATTTT

clone_size: -
v_call: TRBV28
j_call: TRBJ1-2
d_call: -
cdr3_aa: CASSPPPGHFLNYGYTF
cdr3_nt: TGTGCCAGCAGTCCCCCCCCGGGACACTTCCTTAACTATGGCTACACCTTC

clone_size: once
v_call: TRBV14
j_call: TRBJ2-5
d_call: TRBD2
cdr3_aa: CASSPRASGRGTQYF
cdr3_nt: TGTGCCAGCAGCCCCCGGGCTAGCGGGAGGGGGACCCAGTACTTC

clone_size: -
v_call: TRBV18
j_call: TRBJ1-4
d_call: TRBD1
cdr3_aa: CASSPPTGGGDEEKLFF
cdr3_nt: TGTGCCAGCTCACCACCCACAGGGGGTGGGGATGAAGAAAAACTGTTTTTT

clone_size: -
v_call: TRBV10-3
j_call: TRBJ1-5
d_call: -
cdr3_aa: CAISDRDRNNQPQHF
cdr3_nt: TGTGCCATCAGTGACCGCGACAGGAACAATCAGCCCCAGCATTTT

clone_size: -
v_call: TRBV20-1
j_call: TRBJ1-1
d_call: -
cdr3_aa: CSASGPVAFF
cdr3_nt: TGCAGTGCCAGTGGCCCTGTGGCTTTCTTT

clone_size: -
v_call: TRBV30
j_call: TRBJ1-1
d_call: -
cdr3_aa: CAWSQLDTEAFF
cdr3_nt: TGTGCCTGGAGTCAATTGGACACTGAAGCTTTCTTT

clone_size: -
v_call: TRBV7-9
j_call: TRBJ1-1
d_call: TRBD1
cdr3_aa: CASSRGGTGTNTEAFF
cdr3_nt: TGTGCCAGCAGCCGCGGGGGGACAGGAACGAACACTGAAGCTTTCTTT

clone_size: -
v_call: TRBV5-1
j_call: TRBJ2-7
d_call: TRBD1
cdr3_aa: CASARQGSYEQYF
cdr3_nt: TGCGCCAGCGCGAGACAGGGTTCCTACGAGCAGTACTTC

clone_size: -
v_call: TRBV7-2
j_call: TRBJ1-5
d_call: -
cdr3_aa: CASSHGLEGPQHF
cdr3_nt: TGTGCCAGCAGCCACGGTTTGGAAGGGCCCCAGCATTTT

clone_size: -
v_call: TRBV6-1
j_call: TRBJ2-4
d_call: -
cdr3_aa: CASNEGLAKNIQYF
cdr3_nt: TGTGCCAGCAACGAAGGGCTAGCCAAAAACATTCAGTACTTC

clone_size: -
v_call: TRBV5-6
j_call: TRBJ1-2
d_call: -
cdr3_aa: CASSLAQYDYGYTF
cdr3_nt: TGTGCCAGCAGCTTGGCACAGTACGACTATGGCTACACCTTC

clone_size: -
v_call: TRBV12-5
j_call: TRBJ2-4
d_call: TRBD2
cdr3_aa: CASGLRAGTSGRAWTTKNIQYF
cdr3_nt: TGTGCTAGTGGTTTGAGAGCCGGGACTAGCGGGAGGGCCTGGACAACCAAAAACATTCAGTACTTC

clone_size: -
v_call: TRBV28
j_call: TRBJ1-2
d_call: TRBD1
cdr3_aa: CASSRTPGQGYHGYTF
cdr3_nt: TGTGCCAGCAGCCGCACTCCGGGACAGGGGTACCATGGCTACACCTTC

clone_size: -
v_call: TRBV4-3
j_call: TRBJ1-2
d_call: -
cdr3_aa: CASSPNAGTTYGYTF
cdr3_nt: TGCGCCAGCAGCCCGAACGCCGGGACGACGTATGGCTACACCTTC

clone_size: -
v_call: TRBV19
j_call: TRBJ1-5
d_call: -
cdr3_aa: CANPPRGGGNQPQHF
cdr3_nt: TGTGCTAACCCCCCCAGGGGCGGAGGCAATCAGCCCCAGCATTTT

clone_size: -
v_call: TRBV9
j_call: TRBJ2-3
d_call: TRBD2
cdr3_aa: CASSPGLAGGRAISDTQYF
cdr3_nt: TGTGCCAGCAGCCCAGGACTAGCGGGGGGGCGAGCAATCTCAGATACGCAGTATTTT

clone_size: once
v_call: TRBV6-6
j_call: TRBJ2-5
d_call: -
cdr3_aa: CASSFVSWEAQYF
cdr3_nt: TGTGCCAGCAGTTTCGTATCTTGGGAGGCCCAGTACTTC

clone_size: -
v_call: TRBV5-1
j_call: TRBJ2-7
d_call: -
cdr3_aa: CASSPGRTLILSYEQYF
cdr3_nt: TGCGCCAGCAGCCCCGGACGGACGCTGATCCTATCCTACGAGCAGTACTTC

clone_size: once
v_call: TRBV29-1
j_call: TRBJ1-1
d_call: -
cdr3_aa: CSVEGTEAFF
cdr3_nt: TGCAGCGTTGAAGGCACTGAAGCTTTCTTT

clone_size: once
v_call: TRBV5-6
j_call: TRBJ1-2
d_call: -
cdr3_aa: CASSLYRHGYTF
cdr3_nt: TGTGCCAGCAGCTTGTACAGGCATGGCTACACCTTC

clone_size: -
v_call: TRBV13
j_call: TRBJ1-2
d_call: -
cdr3_aa: CASSFGRGGTFGYTF
cdr3_nt: TGTGCCAGCAGCTTCGGAAGGGGCGGAACATTTGGCTACACCTTC

clone_size: -
v_call: TRBV30
j_call: TRBJ2-3
d_call: TRBD1
cdr3_aa: CAWSIQGADTQYF
cdr3_nt: TGTGCCTGGAGTATTCAGGGGGCAGATACGCAGTATTTT

clone_size: -
v_call: TRBV4-3
j_call: TRBJ1-6
d_call: -
cdr3_aa: CASSQEQVGESPLHF
cdr3_nt: TGCGCCAGCAGCCAAGAACAGGTCGGTGAATCACCCCTCCACTTT

clone_size: -
v_call: TRBV5-4
j_call: TRBJ2-7
d_call: TRBD1
cdr3_aa: CASSLALAGTGSHEQYF
cdr3_nt: TGTGCCAGCAGCTTGGCCCTCGCAGGGACAGGGTCTCACGAGCAGTACTTC

clone_size: -
v_call: TRBV5-1
j_call: TRBJ1-3
d_call: -
cdr3_aa: CASSLGGTGNTIYF
cdr3_nt: TGCGCCAGCAGCTTGGGCGGTACTGGAAACACCATATATTTT

clone_size: -
v_call: TRBV18
j_call: TRBJ1-5
d_call: TRBD1
cdr3_aa: CASSPSGRGHQPQHF
cdr3_nt: TGTGCCAGCTCACCATCCGGGAGGGGGCATCAGCCCCAGCATTTT

clone_size: -
v_call: TRBV2
j_call: TRBJ1-2
d_call: -
cdr3_aa: CASSMDRDYGYTF
cdr3_nt: TGTGCCAGCAGCATGGACAGAGACTATGGCTACACCTTC

clone_size: -
v_call: TRBV19
j_call: TRBJ1-5
d_call: TRBD1
cdr3_aa: CASTHRDRGWDQPQHF
cdr3_nt: TGTGCCAGTACCCACCGGGACAGGGGTTGGGATCAGCCCCAGCATTTT

clone_size: -
v_call: TRBV9
j_call: TRBJ2-7
d_call: -
cdr3_aa: CASSRDWGTYEQYF
cdr3_nt: TGTGCCAGCAGCAGGGACTGGGGGACCTACGAGCAGTACTTC

clone_size: -
v_call: TRBV28
j_call: TRBJ1-1
d_call: TRBD1
cdr3_aa: CASSRDSLNTEAFF
cdr3_nt: TGTGCCAGCAGTCGGGACAGCTTGAACACTGAAGCTTTCTTT

clone_size: -
v_call: TRBV5-1
j_call: TRBJ2-3
d_call: TRBD2
cdr3_aa: CASSLPHGTISTDTQYF
cdr3_nt: TGCGCCAGCAGCTTGCCCCACGGGACTATCTCCACAGATACGCAGTATTTT

clone_size: -
v_call: TRBV7-9
j_call: TRBJ1-1
d_call: -
cdr3_aa: CASERWEGAPEAFF
cdr3_nt: TGTGCCAGCGAGAGGTGGGAGGGCGCCCCTGAAGCTTTCTTT

clone_size: -
v_call: TRBV18
j_call: TRBJ2-4
d_call: TRBD1
cdr3_aa: CASSLAPGQGLDIQYF
cdr3_nt: TGTGCCAGCTCACTAGCACCGGGACAGGGTTTGGACATTCAGTACTTC

clone_size: -
v_call: TRBV28
j_call: TRBJ1-1
d_call: TRBD1
cdr3_aa: CASRGQGDGTEAFF
cdr3_nt: TGTGCCAGCCGAGGACAGGGCGATGGGACTGAAGCTTTCTTT